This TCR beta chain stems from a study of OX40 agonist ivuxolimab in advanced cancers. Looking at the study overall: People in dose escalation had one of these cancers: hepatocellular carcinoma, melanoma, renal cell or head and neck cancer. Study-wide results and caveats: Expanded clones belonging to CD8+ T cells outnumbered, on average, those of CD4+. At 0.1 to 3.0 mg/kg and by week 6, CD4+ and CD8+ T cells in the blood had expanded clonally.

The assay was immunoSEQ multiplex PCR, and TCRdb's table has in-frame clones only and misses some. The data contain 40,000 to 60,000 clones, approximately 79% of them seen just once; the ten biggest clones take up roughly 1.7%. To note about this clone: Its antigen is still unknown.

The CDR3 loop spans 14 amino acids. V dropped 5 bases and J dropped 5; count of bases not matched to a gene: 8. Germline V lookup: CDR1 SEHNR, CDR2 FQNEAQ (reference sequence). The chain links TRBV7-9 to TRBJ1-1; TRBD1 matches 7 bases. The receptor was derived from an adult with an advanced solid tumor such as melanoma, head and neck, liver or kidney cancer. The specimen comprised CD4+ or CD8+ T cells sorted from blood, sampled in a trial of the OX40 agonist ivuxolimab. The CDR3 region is CASSIRQGETEAFF. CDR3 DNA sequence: TGTGCCAGCAGCATCCGACAGGGAGAGACTGAAGCTTTCTTT.